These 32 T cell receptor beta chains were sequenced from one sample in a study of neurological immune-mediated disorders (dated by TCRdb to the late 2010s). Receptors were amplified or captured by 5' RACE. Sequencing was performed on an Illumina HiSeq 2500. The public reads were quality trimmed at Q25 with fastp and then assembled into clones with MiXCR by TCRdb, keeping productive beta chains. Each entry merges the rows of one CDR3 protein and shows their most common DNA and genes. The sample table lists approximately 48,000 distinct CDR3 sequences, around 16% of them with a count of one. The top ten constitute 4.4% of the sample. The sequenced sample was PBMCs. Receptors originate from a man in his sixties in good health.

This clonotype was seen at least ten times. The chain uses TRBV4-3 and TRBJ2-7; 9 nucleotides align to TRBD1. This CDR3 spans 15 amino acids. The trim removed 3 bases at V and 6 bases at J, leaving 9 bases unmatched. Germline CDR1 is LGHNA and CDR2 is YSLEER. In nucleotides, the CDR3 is TGCGCCAGCAGCCATACCCCGGGACAGGGTCGCGAGCAGTACTTC. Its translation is CASSHTPGQGREQYF.

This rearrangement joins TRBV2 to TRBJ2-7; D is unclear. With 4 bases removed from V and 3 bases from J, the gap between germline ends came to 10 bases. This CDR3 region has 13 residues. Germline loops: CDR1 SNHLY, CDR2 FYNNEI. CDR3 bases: TGTGCCAGCAGTGCCGGGTGGAACTACGAGCAGTACTTC. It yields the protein CASSAGWNYEQYF.

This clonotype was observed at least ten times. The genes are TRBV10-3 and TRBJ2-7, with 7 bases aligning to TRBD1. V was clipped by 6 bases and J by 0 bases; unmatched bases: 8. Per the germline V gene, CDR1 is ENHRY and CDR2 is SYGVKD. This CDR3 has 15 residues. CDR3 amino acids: CAIRSPGQFSYEQYF. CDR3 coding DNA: TGTGCCATCAGATCCCCGGGACAGTTCTCCTACGAGCAGTACTTC.

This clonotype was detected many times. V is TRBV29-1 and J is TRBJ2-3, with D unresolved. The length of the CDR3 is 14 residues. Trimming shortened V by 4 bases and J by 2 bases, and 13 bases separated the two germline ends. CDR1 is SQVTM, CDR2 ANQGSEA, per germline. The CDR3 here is CSVGVRSYTDTQYF. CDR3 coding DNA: TGCAGCGTTGGGGTCCGATCCTACACAGATACGCAGTATTTT.

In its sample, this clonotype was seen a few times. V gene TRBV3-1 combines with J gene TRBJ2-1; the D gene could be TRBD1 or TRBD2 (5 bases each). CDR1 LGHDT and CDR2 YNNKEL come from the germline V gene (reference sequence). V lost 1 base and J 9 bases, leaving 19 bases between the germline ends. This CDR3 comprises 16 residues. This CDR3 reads CASSQGGRAARGEQFF. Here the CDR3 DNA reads TGTGCCAGCAGCCAAGGAGGCAGGGCGGCTCGGGGTGAGCAGTTCTTC.

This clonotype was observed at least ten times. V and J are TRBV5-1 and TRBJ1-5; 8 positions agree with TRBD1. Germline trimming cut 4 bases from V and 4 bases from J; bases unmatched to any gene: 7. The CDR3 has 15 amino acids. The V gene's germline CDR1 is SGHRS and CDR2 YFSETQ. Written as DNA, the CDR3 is TGCGCCAGCAGCAGCACAGGGGGAAAGAATCAGCCCCAGCATTTT. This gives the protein CASSSTGGKNQPQHF.

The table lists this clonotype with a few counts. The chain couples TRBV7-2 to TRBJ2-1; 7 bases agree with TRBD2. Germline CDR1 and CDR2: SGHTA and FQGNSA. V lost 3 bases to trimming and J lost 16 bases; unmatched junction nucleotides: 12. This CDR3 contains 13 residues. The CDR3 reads CASSLAGANEYFF. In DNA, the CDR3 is TGTGCCAGCAGCTTGGCGGGAGCCAATGAGTATTTCTTC.

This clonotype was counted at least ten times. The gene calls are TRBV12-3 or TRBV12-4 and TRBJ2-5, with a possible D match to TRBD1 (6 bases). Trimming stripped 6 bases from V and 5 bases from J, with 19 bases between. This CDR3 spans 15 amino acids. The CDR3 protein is CASSSDSHGWETQYF. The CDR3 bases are TGTGCCAGCAGCTCGGACAGCCATGGTTGGGAGACCCAGTACTTC.

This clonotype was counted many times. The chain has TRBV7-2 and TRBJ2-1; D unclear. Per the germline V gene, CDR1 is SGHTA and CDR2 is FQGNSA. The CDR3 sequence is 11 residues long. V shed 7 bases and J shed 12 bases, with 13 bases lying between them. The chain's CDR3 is CASTLSGSQFF. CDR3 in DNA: TGTGCCAGCACCCTCTCGGGTTCGCAGTTCTTC.

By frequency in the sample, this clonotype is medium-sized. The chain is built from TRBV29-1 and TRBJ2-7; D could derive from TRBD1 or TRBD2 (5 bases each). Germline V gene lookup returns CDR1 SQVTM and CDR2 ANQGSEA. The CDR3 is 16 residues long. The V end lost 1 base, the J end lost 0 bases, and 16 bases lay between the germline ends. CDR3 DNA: TGCAGCGTTGAAGTCCCCGGGACCCGCAGCTCCTACGAGCAGTACTTC. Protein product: CSVEVPGTRSSYEQYF.

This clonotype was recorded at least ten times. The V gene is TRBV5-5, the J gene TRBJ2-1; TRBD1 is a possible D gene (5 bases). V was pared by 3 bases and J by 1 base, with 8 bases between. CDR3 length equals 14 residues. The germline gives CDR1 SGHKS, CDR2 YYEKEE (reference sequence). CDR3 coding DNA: TGTGCCAGCAGCTACAGGAGTTCCTACAATGAGCAGTTCTTC. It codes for CASSYRSSYNEQFF.

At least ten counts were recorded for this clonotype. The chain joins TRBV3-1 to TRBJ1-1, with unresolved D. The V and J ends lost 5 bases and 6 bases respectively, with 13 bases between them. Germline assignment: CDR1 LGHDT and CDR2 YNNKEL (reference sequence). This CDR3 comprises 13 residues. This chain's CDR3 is CASSVSATPEAFF. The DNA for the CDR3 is TGTGCCAGCAGCGTCTCCGCCACACCTGAAGCTTTCTTT.

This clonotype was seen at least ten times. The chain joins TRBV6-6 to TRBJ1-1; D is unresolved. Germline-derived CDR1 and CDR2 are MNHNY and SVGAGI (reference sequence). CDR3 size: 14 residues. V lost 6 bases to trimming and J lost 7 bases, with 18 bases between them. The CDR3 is CASSRPGGTFEAFF. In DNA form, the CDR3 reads TGTGCCAGCAGCCGACCGGGAGGCACCTTTGAAGCTTTCTTT.

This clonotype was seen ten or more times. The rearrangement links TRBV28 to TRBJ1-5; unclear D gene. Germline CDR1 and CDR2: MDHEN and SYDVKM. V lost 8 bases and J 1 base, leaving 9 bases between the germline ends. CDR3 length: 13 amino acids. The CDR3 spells CASGGSSNQPQHF. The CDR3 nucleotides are TGTGCCAGCGGAGGTTCGAGCAATCAGCCCCAGCATTTT.

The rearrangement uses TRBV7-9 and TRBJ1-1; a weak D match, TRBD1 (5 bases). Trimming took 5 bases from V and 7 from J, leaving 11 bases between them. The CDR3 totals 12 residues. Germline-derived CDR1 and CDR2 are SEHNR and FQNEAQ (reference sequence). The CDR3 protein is CASSPRQFEAFF. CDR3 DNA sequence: TGTGCCAGCAGCCCCAGACAGTTTGAAGCTTTCTTT.

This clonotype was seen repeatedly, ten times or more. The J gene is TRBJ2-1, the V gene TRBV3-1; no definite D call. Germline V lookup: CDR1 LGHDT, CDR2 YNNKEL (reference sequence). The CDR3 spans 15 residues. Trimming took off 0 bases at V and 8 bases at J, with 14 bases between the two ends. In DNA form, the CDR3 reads TGTGCCAGCAGCCAAGATCTAACCTCCCCCTATGAGCAGTTCTTC. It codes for CASSQDLTSPYEQFF.

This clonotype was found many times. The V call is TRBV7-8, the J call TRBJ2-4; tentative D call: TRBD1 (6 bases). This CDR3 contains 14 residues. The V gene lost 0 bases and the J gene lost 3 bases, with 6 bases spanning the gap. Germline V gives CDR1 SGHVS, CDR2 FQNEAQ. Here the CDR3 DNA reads TGTGCCAGCAGCTTAGCAGGGGGCAAAAACATTCAGTACTTC. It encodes CASSLAGGKNIQYF.

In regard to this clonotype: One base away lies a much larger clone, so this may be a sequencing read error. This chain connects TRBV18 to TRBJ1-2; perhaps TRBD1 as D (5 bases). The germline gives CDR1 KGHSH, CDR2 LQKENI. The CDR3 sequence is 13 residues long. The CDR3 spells CTSSAGTQYGYTF. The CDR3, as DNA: TGTACCAGCTCCGCCGGGACCCAGTATGGCTACACCTTC.

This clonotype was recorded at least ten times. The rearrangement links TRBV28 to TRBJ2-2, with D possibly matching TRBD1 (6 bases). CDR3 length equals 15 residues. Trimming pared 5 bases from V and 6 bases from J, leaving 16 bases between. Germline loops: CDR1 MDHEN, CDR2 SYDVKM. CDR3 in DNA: TGTGCCAGCAGTAAAGGGGGATCTCTTGCCGGGGAGCTGTTTTTT. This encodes CASSKGGSLAGELFF.

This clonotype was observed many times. This chain's CDR3 is CASSPGTSGRWETQYF. CDR3 nucleotide sequence: TGCGCCAGCAGCCCCGGGACTAGCGGGAGATGGGAGACCCAGTACTTC. The gene calls are TRBV5-1 and TRBJ2-5, with 14 bases fitting TRBD2. Losses at the gene ends were 4 bases for V and 5 bases for J; bases not matched to a gene: 7. Germline CDR1 is SGHRS and CDR2 is YFSETQ. The CDR3 length is 16 residues.

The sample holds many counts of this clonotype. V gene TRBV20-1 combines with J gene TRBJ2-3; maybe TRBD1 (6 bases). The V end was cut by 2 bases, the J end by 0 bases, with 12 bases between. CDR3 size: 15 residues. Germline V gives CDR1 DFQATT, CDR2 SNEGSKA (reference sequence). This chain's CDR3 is CSARNRAASTDTQYF. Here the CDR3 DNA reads TGCAGTGCTAGAAACAGGGCCGCTAGCACAGATACGCAGTATTTT.

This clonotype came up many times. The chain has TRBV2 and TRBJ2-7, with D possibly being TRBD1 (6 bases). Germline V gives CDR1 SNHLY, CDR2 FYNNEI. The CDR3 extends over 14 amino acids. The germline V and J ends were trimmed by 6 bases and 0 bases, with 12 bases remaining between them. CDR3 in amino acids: CASRGQLISYEQYF. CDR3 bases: TGTGCCAGCAGAGGACAGCTTATCTCCTACGAGCAGTACTTC. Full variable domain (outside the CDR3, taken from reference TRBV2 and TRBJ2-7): EPEVTQTPSHQVTQMGQEVILRCVPISNHLYFYWYRQILGQKVEFLVSFYNNEISEKSEIFDDQFSVERPDGSNFTLKIRSTKLEDSAMYFCASRGQLISYEQYFGPGTRLTVT.

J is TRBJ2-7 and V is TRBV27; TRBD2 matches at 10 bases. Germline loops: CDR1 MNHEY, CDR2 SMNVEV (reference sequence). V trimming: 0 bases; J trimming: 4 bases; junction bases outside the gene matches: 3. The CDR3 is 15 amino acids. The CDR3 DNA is TGTGCCAGCAGTTTATCTTGGACTAGCGGTTACGAGCAGTACTTC. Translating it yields CASSLSWTSGYEQYF.

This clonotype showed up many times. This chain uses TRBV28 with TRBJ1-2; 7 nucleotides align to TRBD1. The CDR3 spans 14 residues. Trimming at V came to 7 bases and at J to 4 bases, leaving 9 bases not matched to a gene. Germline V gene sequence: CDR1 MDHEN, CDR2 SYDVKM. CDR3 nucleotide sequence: TGTGCCAGCACCGGGGCTAGGGGGCCCTATGGCTACACCTTC. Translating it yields CASTGARGPYGYTF.

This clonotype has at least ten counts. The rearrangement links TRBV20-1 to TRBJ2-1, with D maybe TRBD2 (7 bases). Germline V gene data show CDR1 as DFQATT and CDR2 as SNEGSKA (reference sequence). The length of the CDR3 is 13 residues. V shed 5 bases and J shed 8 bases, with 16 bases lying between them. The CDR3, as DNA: TGCAGTGCTGGGGGCGGGAGTGCCCATGAGCAGTTCTTC. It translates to CSAGGGSAHEQFF.

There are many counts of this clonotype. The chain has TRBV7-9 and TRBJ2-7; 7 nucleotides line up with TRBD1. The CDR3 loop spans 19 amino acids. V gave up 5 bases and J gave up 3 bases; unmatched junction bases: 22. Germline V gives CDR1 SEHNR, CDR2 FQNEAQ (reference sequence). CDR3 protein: CASSLLTGSMDSYLYEQYF. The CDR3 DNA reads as TGTGCCAGCAGCCTTTTGACAGGGAGTATGGACAGCTACCTCTACGAGCAGTACTTC.

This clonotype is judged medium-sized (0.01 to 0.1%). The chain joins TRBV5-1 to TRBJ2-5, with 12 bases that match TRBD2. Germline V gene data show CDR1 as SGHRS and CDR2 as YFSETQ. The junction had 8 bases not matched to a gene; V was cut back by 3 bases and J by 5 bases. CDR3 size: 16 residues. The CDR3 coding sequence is TGCGCCAGCAGCTCATCTAGCGGGAGGGCCTCCGAGACCCAGTACTTC. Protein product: CASSSSSGRASETQYF.

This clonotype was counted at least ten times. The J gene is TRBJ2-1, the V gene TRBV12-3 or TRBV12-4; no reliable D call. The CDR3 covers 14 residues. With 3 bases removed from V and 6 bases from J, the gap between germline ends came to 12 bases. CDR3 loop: CASSFSSTPNEQFF. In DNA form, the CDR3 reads TGTGCCAGCAGTTTCTCTTCGACTCCCAATGAGCAGTTCTTC.

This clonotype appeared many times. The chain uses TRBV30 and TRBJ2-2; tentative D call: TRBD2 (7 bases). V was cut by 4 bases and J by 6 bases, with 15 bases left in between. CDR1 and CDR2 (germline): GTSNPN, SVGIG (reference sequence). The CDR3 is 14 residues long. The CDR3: CAWMGGQGAGELFF. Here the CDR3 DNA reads TGTGCCTGGATGGGGGGGCAGGGCGCCGGGGAGCTGTTTTTT.

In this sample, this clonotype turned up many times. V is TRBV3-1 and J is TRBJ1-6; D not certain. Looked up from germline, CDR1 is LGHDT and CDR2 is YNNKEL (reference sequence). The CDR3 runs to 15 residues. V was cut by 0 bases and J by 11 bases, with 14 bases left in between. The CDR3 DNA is TGTGCCAGCAGCCAAGACGGTGGCCGCGGGGCACCCCTCCACTTT. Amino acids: CASSQDGGRGAPLHF.

The CDR3, as DNA: TGTGCCAGCAGTTTCGACGGGACCTACAATGAGCAGTTCTTC. Translated: CASSFDGTYNEQFF. The chain joins TRBV12-3 or TRBV12-4 to TRBJ2-1; D might be TRBD2 (5 bases). The germline V and J ends were trimmed by 3 bases and 2 bases, with 8 bases remaining between them. The CDR3 consists of 14 residues.

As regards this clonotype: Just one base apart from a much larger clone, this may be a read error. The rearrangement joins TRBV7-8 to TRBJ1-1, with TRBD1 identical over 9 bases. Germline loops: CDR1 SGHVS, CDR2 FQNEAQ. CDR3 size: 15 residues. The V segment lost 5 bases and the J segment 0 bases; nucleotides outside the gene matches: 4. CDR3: CASSARDRVNTEAFF. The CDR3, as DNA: TGTGCCAGCAGCGCCCGGGACAGGGTGAACACTGAAGCTTTCTTT.